Below, 16 T cell receptor beta chains from the same sample are listed, as sequenced in a study of OX40 agonist ivuxolimab in advanced cancers. Method: immunoSEQ multiplex PCR; TCRdb's copy keeps in-frame clones and lacks some. The sample has approximately 35,000 clones, 74% seen once; the top ten hold around 12%. This sample comprised CD4+ or CD8+ T cells sorted from blood, obtained in a trial of the OX40 agonist ivuxolimab. The receptors were gathered from an adult with an advanced solid tumor such as melanoma, head and neck, liver or kidney cancer.

The V gene is TRBV5-4, the J gene TRBJ1-2; the match to TRBD1 covers 7 bases. V lost 2 bases, J lost 2 bases, and 6 bases stayed unmatched. The CDR3 length is 15 residues. The germline gives CDR1 SGHNT, CDR2 YYREEE (reference sequence). DNA of the CDR3: TGTGCCAGCAGCTTCGGAGGACAGGTGAACTATGGCTACACCTTC. It is translated as CASSFGGQVNYGYTF. Filled out from reference TRBV5-4 and TRBJ1-2, the complete variable domain reads ETGVTQSPTHLIKTRGQQVTLRCSSQSGHNTVSWYQQALGQGPQFIFQYYREEENGRGNFPPRFSGLQFPNYSSELNVNALELDDSALYLCASSFGGQVNYGYTFGSGTRLTVV.

The J gene is TRBJ2-5, the V gene TRBV6-5, with D tentatively TRBD2 (6 bases). The CDR3 is made up of 16 amino acids. CDR1 and CDR2 from the germline V gene are MNHEY and SVGAGI. Trimming removed 0 bases at V and 3 bases at J, with 14 bases between. CDR3 nucleotide sequence: TGTGCCAGCAGTTACTCGACGGCCGGGGGTGAAGAGACCCAGTACTTC. Amino acid sequence: CASSYSTAGGEETQYF.

J is TRBJ1-5 and V is TRBV28, with 9 bases lining up with TRBD1. This CDR3 comprises 16 residues. J gave up 0 bases and V 5 bases, and 5 bases lay outside the gene matches. Germline CDR1 reads MDHEN; CDR2 reads SYDVKM. CDR3 amino acids: CASSTRGQGSNQPQHF. CDR3 sequence (DNA): TGTGCCAGCAGTACTCGGGGACAGGGTAGCAATCAGCCCCAGCATTTT.

This clone was seen a few times. The chain is built from TRBV6-6 and TRBJ1-5; D perhaps matches TRBD1 (5 bases). This CDR3 contains 13 residues. The V gene lost 8 bases and the J gene lost 10 bases, with 18 bases spanning the gap. CDR1 MNHNY and CDR2 SVGAGI come from the germline V gene (reference sequence). The CDR3 DNA is TGTGCCAGCTCTAAGGGACTCCGCGAACCCCAGCATTTT. It codes for CASSKGLREPQHF.

The rearrangement uses TRBV7-2 and TRBJ1-6; 7 bases line up with TRBD1. In germline, CDR1 is SGHTA, CDR2 FQGNSA. Germline trimming cut 3 bases from V and 7 bases from J; bases unmatched to any gene: 6. This CDR3 spans 15 amino acids. CDR3 in DNA: TGTGCCAGCAGCTTGGACGACAGGGTCAATTCACCCCTCCACTTT. This gives the protein CASSLDDRVNSPLHF.

The chain is built from TRBV11-2 and TRBJ2-5; D may correspond to TRBD1 or TRBD2 (5 bases each). The germline CDR1 and CDR2 sequences are SGHAT and FQNNGV. The CDR3 contains 16 residues. The germline V and J ends were trimmed by 3 bases and 3 bases, with 17 bases remaining between them. The CDR3 DNA reads TGTGCCAGCAGCTTTCGGTCCGCCGGGACGAAAGAGACCCAGTACTTC. Translated, it gives CASSFRSAGTKETQYF.

This chain joins TRBV11-2 and TRBJ2-7; unclear D gene. V shed 4 bases and J shed 2 bases, with 6 bases lying between them. From germline, CDR1 is SGHAT and CDR2 FQNNGV. This CDR3 is built from 12 residues. In nucleotides, the CDR3 is TGTGCCAGCAGCTCCCAGACCTACGAGCAGTACTTC. Residues: CASSSQTYEQYF.

This clone was recorded a few times. The V call is TRBV10-3, the J call TRBJ2-7, with 9 nucleotides matching TRBD1. Germline V gene sequence: CDR1 ENHRY, CDR2 SYGVKD. The CDR3 sequence is 12 residues long. V lost 4 bases to trimming and J lost 5 bases; unmatched junction nucleotides: 0. The CDR3 nucleotides read TGTGCCATCAGTGGGGACAGGGACGAGCAGTACGTC. Its protein is CAISGDRDEQYV.

This clone appeared a single time. V is TRBV11-2 and J is TRBJ1-1, with a possible D match to TRBD1 (6 bases). This CDR3 has 13 residues. Germline V CDR1 and CDR2: SGHAT, FQNNGV. Deletions cut 4 bases from V and 10 bases from J, with 16 bases between. The CDR3 loop reads CASSSYAQGGAFF. The CDR3 DNA sequence: TGTGCCAGCAGCTCGTATGCACAGGGAGGAGCTTTCTTT.

Written as DNA, the CDR3 is TGTGCCAGCAGCTTAGCGGTGGGGTTGAACACTGAAGCTTTCTTT. This sequence encodes CASSLAVGLNTEAFF. This rearrangement joins TRBV7-2 to TRBJ1-1; no definite D call. V was trimmed by 0 bases and J by 0 bases, leaving 8 bases between them. CDR3 size: 15 residues. CDR1 is SGHTA and CDR2 is FQGNSA in the germline V gene.

This clone was seen a few times. The chain carries TRBV19 and TRBJ1-5; D gene uncertain. In germline, CDR1 is LNHDA, CDR2 SQIVND (reference sequence). V was cut by 1 base and J by 2 bases, with 9 bases left in between. The CDR3 sequence is 15 residues long. As DNA, the CDR3 is TGTGCCAGTAGTATAGTTGGGGTACGCAATCAGCCCCAGCATTTT. It is translated as CASSIVGVRNQPQHF.

The V call is TRBV11-2, the J call TRBJ2-7, with D possibly TRBD2 on 5 matching bases. CDR3 size: 16 residues. V was trimmed by 5 bases and J by 0 bases, leaving 17 bases between them. CDR1 SGHAT and CDR2 FQNNGV come from the germline V gene. As DNA, the CDR3 is TGTGCCAGCAGCCGAGGAGGCTCGGTAAACTCCTACGAGCAGTACTTC. It translates to CASSRGGSVNSYEQYF. Full variable domain (rest looked up from reference TRBV11-2 and TRBJ2-7): EAGVAQSPRYKIIEKRQSVAFWCNPISGHATLYWYQQILGQGPKLLIQFQNNGVVDDSQLPKDRFSAERLKGVDSTLKIQPAKLEDSAVYLCASSRGGSVNSYEQYFGPGTRLTVT.

V gene TRBV11-2 combines with J gene TRBJ1-2; no reliable D call. The CDR3 totals 14 residues. CDR1 is SGHAT, CDR2 FQNNGV, per germline. Trimming took 1 base from V and 2 from J, leaving 8 bases between them. The CDR3 is CASSLGQGNYGYTF. CDR3 coding DNA: TGTGCCAGCAGCTTAGGTCAAGGGAACTATGGCTACACCTTC.

This chain uses TRBV19 with TRBJ2-5; perhaps TRBD1 as D (6 bases). V lost 1 base and J 9 bases, leaving 15 bases between the germline ends. CDR1 LNHDA and CDR2 SQIVND come from the germline V gene (reference sequence). The CDR3 contains 14 residues. DNA of the CDR3: TGTGCCAGTAGTATAGCGATAGGGGGAAGGGCCCAGTACTTC. This translates into CASSIAIGGRAQYF.

This chain connects TRBV27 to TRBJ2-1; the D gene is possibly TRBD2 (6 bases). Germline lookup yields CDR1 MNHEY and CDR2 SMNVEV (reference sequence). This CDR3 contains 13 residues. V lost 5 bases and J lost 7, with 12 bases in between. The CDR3: CASSPGDSNEQFF. For the CDR3, the DNA is TGTGCCAGCAGTCCGGGGGACTCGAATGAGCAGTTCTTC.

The chain couples TRBV6-5 to TRBJ1-5; tentatively, D is TRBD1 (6 bases). Germline assignment: CDR1 MNHEY and CDR2 SVGAGI. This CDR3 has 14 residues. V was clipped by 5 bases and J by 7 bases, with 15 bases between them. This CDR3 is CASSAGTPDQPQHF. In DNA, the CDR3 is TGTGCCAGCAGTGCCGGGACACCGGACCAGCCCCAGCATTTT.